The T cell receptor (beta chain) under discussion was sequenced for a study of T cell responses to AZD1222 COVID-19 vaccine. This CDR3 is 14 amino acids long. Per the germline V gene, CDR1 is SGHTA and CDR2 is FQGNSA. With 5 bases clipped from V and 10 bases from J, the junction kept 6 bases outside the gene matches. The data were produced by immunoSEQ multiplex PCR, yet TCRdb's version contains in-frame clones alone and is incomplete. The sample has about 81,000 clones, 92% seen once. The source was peripheral blood, collected on day 0 of AZD1222 vaccination. The chain recombines TRBV7-2 with TRBJ1-6; 9 bases fit TRBD1. The receptor's source is an adult in good health. CDR3 in amino acids: CASSPTGGTSPLHF. The CDR3 DNA reads as TGTGCCAGCAGCCCTACAGGGGGCACCTCACCCCTCCACTTT.